This paragraph reports one T cell receptor (beta chain). The antigen is unknown. The sample comes from a study of T cells in localized non-small cell lung cancer. General study points: Uninvolved adjacent lung showed higher T cell clonality than tumor.

Libraries were prepared by immunoSEQ multiplex PCR; TCRdb keeps only in-frame clonotypes and omits some of them. Among about 33,000 clones listed, about nine tenths were seen once. The ends lost 6 bases at V and 4 bases at J; junction bases unmatched: 11. This CDR3 comprises 15 residues. Germline-derived CDR1 and CDR2 are KGHSH and LQKENI. The specimen comprised peripheral blood, sampled before any cancer treatment. The chain carries TRBV18 and TRBJ2-5, with 7 positions matching TRBD1. The TCR was taken from a male donor at least 60 years old with stage III lung adenocarcinoma. CDR3 nucleotide sequence: TGTGCCAGCTCCCCCAGACAGGGAGTGCGAGAGACCCAGTACTTC. The encoded protein is CASSPRQGVRETQYF.